This TCR beta chain originates from a study of metastatic and nonmetastatic thyroid tumors (dated by TCRdb to 2018 to 2021). For the wider study: The researchers compared repertoires between peripheral blood samples and tumor or nodule tissue samples from patients with malignant or benign thyroid disease.

None of the patients had been given any treatment before thyroid surgery. Using T-cell receptor beta sequencing, the researchers looked back retrospectively at clinical samples from patients, gathered between about 2012 and 2018. A remark on this clone: What this receptor recognizes is not known. The sample holds no much larger clone one base away, and base qualities are not on file.

Here is what the overall study found, with its caveats: In both blood and tumor samples, TCR beta diversity was reported to be significantly higher in malignant tumors than in benign nodules.

CDR1 and CDR2 (SGDLS, YYNGEE) derive from the germline V gene. Trimming removed 0 bases from V and 4 bases from J, leaving 11 bases between the germline ends. The CDR3 has 15 amino acids, counting the end cysteine and phenylalanine. Only the CDR3 DNA is retained, 45 bases long and in frame from the first base. The method was PCR. TCRdb shows the sequencer as Illumina HiSeq 4000. High-throughput sequencing was used to profile the CDR3 region of the TCR beta-chain in every patient. Concerning the study's data processing: A classifier to discriminate distant-metastatic papillary thyroid cancer patients was built from CDR3 differences across clinicopathological groups. The Shannon index was used to assess repertoire diversity, and the Morisita-Horn index was used to assess tumor-blood repertoire similarity. TCRdb reworked the public reads: Q25 trimming with fastp, MiXCR clone assembly, productive beta chains retained. TCRdb, not the authors, supplied the V and J calls. In this sample the table shows about 9,300 clones, around 31% of which occur a single time. Around 20% of the sample belongs to the ten largest clones.

The origin of this receptor is a female donor with papillary thyroid cancer or a benign thyroid nodule (not recorded which). Some clones in this sample may be carry-over from other donors' samples. The sequence joins TRBV9 to TRBJ1-3; a confident D gene designation cannot be given. The specimen sequenced was tumor tissue. This receptor carries the CDR3 CASSVGEFPGNTIYF. The base sequence is TGTGCCAGCAGCGTAGGGGAGTTTCCAGGAAACACCATATATTTT.